This T cell receptor beta chain stems from a study of a mutant IDH1 vaccine in newly diagnosed glioma. Study information: Treated patients had a mean age of around 40 years and an approximately 62% male, approximately 38% female split. Previous care, which was radiotherapy, temozolomide, or both, most often involved both.

Method: immunoSEQ multiplex PCR; TCRdb's copy keeps in-frame clones and lacks some. The top ten hold 6% to 9.5% of the sample, which has more than 80,000 clones, under 90% seen once. Study-level findings and limits: Vaccine-induced immune responses occurred in 93.3% of patients. The authors found pseudoprogression apparently unrelated to changes in top peripheral T cell clonotypes.

This clone was counted once. Its matching antigen is unknown. The time point is: baseline, week 1 (first vaccination visit). The treatment was: pre-vaccination baseline after standard-of-care therapy. This receptor was taken from a woman between 50 and 59 years old with glioma. This specimen was PBMCs, taken from a glioma patient treated with radiotherapy, temozolomide or both.

CDR3 bases: TGCAGTGCTGATCAGGGCTACGAGCAGTACTTC. Translation gives CSADQGYEQYF. The chain is built from TRBV20-1 and TRBJ2-7; D might be TRBD1 (5 bases). Germline CDR1 DFQATT, CDR2 SNEGSKA (reference sequence). V lost 5 bases, J lost 3 bases, and 8 bases lay in between. The CDR3 consists of 11 residues.